This T cell receptor (beta chain) comes out of a study of long-term antiretroviral therapy in people with HIV. On the study more broadly: The oldest samples precede the 2015 immediate-ART recommendation by about a decade.

Runs used v3.0 of the immunoSEQ assay and were done at survey level. Assay: immunoSEQ multiplex PCR; the TCRdb copy retains only in-frame clones and omits some. The sample has approximately 15,000 clones, 75% to 90% seen once. This clone was recorded a few times. Germline and junction disagree at one end, which may indicate a read error. Amounts of about 0.9-11 million cryopreserved PBMC were held in the samples before DNA extraction. The sequencing used unsorted PBMCs, collected 0.3 years after starting antiretroviral therapy. The TCR comes from a young man with HIV.

The CDR3 DNA reads TGTGCCAGCCGTGACGAACGAAATCAGCCCCAGCATTTT. Translated, it gives CASRDERNQPQHF. The chain combines TRBV2 with TRBJ1-5; D uncertain. The CDR3 is 13 amino acids. Germline V lookup: CDR1 SNHLY, CDR2 FYNNEI.